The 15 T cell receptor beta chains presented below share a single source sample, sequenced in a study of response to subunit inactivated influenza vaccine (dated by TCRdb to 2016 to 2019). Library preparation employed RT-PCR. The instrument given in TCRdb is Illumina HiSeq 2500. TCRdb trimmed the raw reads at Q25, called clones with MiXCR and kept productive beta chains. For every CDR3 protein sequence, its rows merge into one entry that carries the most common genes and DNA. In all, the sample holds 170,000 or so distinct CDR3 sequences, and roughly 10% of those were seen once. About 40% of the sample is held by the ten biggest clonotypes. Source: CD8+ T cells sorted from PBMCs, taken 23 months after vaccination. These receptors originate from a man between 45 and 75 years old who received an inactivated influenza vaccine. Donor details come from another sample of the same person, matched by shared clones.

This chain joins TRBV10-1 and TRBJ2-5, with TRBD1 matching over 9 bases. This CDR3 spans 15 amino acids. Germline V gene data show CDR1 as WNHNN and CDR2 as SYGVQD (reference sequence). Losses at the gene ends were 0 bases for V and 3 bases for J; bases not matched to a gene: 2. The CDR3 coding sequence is TGCGCCAGCAGTGAGTCCGGGACAGGGAAAGAGACCCAGTACTTC. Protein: CASSESGTGKETQYF.

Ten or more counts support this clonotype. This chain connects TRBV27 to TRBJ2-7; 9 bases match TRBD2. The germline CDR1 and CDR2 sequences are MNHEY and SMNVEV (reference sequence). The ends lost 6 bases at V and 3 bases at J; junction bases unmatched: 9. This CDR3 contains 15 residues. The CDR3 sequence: CASRDQAGGNYEQYF. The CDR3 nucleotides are TGTGCCAGCAGAGATCAAGCGGGAGGTAACTACGAGCAGTACTTC.

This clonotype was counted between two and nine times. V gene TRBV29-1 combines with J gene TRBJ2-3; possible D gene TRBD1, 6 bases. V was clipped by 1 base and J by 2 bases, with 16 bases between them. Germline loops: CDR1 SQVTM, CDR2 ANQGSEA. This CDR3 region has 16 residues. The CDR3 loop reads CSVEGPPGANTDTQYF. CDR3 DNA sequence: TGCAGCGTTGAAGGGCCACCAGGGGCTAACACAGATACGCAGTATTTT.

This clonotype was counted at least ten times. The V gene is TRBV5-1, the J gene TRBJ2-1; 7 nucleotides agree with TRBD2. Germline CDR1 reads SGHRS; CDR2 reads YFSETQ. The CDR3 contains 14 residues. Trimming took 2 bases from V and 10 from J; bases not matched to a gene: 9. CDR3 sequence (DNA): TGCGCCAGCAGCTTTGGGGGGGGACCCAACGAGCAGTTCTTC. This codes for CASSFGGGPNEQFF.

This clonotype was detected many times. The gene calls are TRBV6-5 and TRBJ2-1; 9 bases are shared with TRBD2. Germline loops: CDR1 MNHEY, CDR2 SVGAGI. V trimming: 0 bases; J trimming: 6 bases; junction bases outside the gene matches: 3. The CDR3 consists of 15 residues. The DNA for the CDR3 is TGTGCCAGCAGTTACTCTAGCGGGAGCGCCAATGAGCAGTTCTTC. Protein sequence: CASSYSSGSANEQFF.

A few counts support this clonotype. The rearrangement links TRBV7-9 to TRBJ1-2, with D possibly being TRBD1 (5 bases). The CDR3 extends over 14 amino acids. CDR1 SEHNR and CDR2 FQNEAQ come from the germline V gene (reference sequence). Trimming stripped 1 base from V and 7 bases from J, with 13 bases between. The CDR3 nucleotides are TGTGCCAGCAGCTTAGGCGCAGGGTTTGTTGGCTACACCTTC. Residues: CASSLGAGFVGYTF.

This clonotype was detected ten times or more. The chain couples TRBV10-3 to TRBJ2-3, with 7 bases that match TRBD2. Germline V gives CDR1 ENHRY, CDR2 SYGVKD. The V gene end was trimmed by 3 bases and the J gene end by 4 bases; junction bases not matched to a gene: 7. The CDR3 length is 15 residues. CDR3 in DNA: TGTGCCATCAGTGACCCGCCGGGGGGTGCAGATACGCAGTATTTT. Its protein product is CAISDPPGGADTQYF.

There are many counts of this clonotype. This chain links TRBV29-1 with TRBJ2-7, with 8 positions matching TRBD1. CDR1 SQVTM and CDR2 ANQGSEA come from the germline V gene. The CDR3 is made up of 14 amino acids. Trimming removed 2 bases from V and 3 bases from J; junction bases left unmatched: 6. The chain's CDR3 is CSVELGQGDYEQYF. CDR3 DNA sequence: TGCAGCGTTGAATTAGGACAGGGTGACTACGAGCAGTACTTC.

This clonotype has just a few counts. The CDR3 DNA follows: TGTGCCAGCAGTGGAGGGATCGCTAACTATGGCTACACCTTC. Translated, it gives CASSGGIANYGYTF. The V gene is TRBV25-1, the J gene TRBJ1-2; D gene uncertain. Germline V gives CDR1 MGHDK, CDR2 SYGVNS. The CDR3 spans 14 residues. Trimming left V 4 bases short and J 0 bases short, with 9 bases between.

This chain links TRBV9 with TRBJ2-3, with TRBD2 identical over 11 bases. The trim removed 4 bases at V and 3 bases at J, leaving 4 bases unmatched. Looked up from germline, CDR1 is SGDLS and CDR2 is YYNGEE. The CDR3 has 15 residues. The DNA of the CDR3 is TGTGCCAGCAGCCTTAGCGGGAGGGTTACAGATACGCAGTATTTT. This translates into CASSLSGRVTDTQYF. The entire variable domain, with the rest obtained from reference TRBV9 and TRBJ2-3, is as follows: DSGVTQTPKHLITATGQRVTLRCSPRSGDLSVYWYQQSLDQGLQFLIQYYNGEERAKGNILERFSAQQFPDLHSELNLSSLELGDSALYFCASSLSGRVTDTQYFGPGTRLTVL.

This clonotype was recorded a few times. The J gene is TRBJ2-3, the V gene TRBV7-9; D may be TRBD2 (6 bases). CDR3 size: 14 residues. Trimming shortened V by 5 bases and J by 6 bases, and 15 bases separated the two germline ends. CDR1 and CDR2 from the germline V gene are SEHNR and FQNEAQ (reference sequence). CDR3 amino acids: CASSPRASADTQYF. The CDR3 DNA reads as TGTGCCAGCAGCCCGCGAGCTAGCGCCGATACGCAGTATTTT.

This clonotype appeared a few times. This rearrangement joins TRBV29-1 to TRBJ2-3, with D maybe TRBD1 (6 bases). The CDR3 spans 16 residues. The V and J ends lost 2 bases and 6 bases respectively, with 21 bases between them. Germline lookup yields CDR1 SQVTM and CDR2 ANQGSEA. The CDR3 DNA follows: TGCAGCGTTGAAAAACCGGGACACCGACTCGGGGATACGCAGTATTTT. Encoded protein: CSVEKPGHRLGDTQYF.

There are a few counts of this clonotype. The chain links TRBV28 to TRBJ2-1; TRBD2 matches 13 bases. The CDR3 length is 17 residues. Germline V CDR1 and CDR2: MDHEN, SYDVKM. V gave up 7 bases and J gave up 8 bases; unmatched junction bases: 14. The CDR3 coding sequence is TGTGCCAGCAACACGGGGGAAACTAGCGGGAGGGGACATGAGCAGTTCTTC. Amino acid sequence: CASNTGETSGRGHEQFF.

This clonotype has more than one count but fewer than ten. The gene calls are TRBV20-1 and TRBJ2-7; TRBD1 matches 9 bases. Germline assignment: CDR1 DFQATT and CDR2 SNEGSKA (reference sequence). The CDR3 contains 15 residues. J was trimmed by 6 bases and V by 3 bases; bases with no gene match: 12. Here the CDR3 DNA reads TGCAGTGCTAGCGCACCGGGACAGGGAAATCGCGAGCAGTACTTC. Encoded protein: CSASAPGQGNREQYF.

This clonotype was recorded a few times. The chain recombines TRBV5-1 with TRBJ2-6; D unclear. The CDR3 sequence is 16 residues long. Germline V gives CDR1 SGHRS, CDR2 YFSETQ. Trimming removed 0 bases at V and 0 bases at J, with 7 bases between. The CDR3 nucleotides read TGCGCCAGCAGCTTGGTACCCCTCTCTGGGGCCAACGTCCTGACTTTC. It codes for CASSLVPLSGANVLTF.